These 17 T cell receptor beta chains were sequenced from one sample in a study of cytomegalovirus exposure and HLA in healthy donors. PCR employed 60 Vbeta and 13 Jbeta primers. The assay was immunoSEQ multiplex PCR, and TCRdb's table has in-frame clones only and misses some. Altogether fewer than 200,000 clones are present, 71% being singletons, with the ten largest covering over 2.5%. Sample: PBMCs. These receptor sequences come from a woman in her 30s in good health and CMV-seronegative.

This clone appeared once. The V gene is TRBV6-4, the J gene TRBJ2-7; no reliable D call. The CDR3 length is 14 residues. Trimming took off 2 bases at V and 2 bases at J, with 10 bases between the two ends. Germline assignment: CDR1 MRHNA and CDR2 SNTAGT. CDR3 residues: CASSDPLPTYEQYF. CDR3 nucleotides: TGTGCCAGCAGTGACCCGCTACCGACCTACGAGCAGTACTTC.

This chain uses TRBV7-9 with TRBJ2-3, with 10 nucleotides matching TRBD2. This CDR3 has 14 residues. V lost 5 bases, J lost 6 bases, and 5 bases stayed unmatched. Germline V lookup: CDR1 SEHNR, CDR2 FQNEAQ (reference sequence). CDR3 coding DNA: TGTGCCAGCAGCCGGACTAGCGGAGGGGATACGCAGTATTTT. Translated, it gives CASSRTSGGDTQYF. The full variable domain, with the rest looked up from reference TRBV7-9 and TRBJ2-3, is DTGVSQNPRHKITKRGQNVTFRCDPISEHNRLYWYRQTLGQGPEFLTYFQNEAQLEKSRLLSDRFSAERPKGSFSTLEIQRTEQGDSAMYLCASSRTSGGDTQYFGPGTRLTVL.

The chain couples TRBV18 to TRBJ1-2, with 7 bases aligning to TRBD1. The V gene end was trimmed by 0 bases and the J gene end by 4 bases; junction bases not matched to a gene: 2. CDR1 and CDR2 from the germline V gene are KGHSH and LQKENI. CDR3 length: 14 residues. DNA for the CDR3: TGTGCCAGCTCACCACCGGGGGACAGCTATGGCTACACCTTC. Its protein is CASSPPGDSYGYTF.

This sequence joins TRBV6-5 and TRBJ2-5; 7 nucleotides align to TRBD1. The CDR3 length is 13 residues. Germline V gene lookup returns CDR1 MNHEY and CDR2 SVGAGI. V dropped 6 bases and J dropped 1; count of bases not matched to a gene: 2. DNA for the CDR3: TGTGCCAGCAGCTGGGACAGCCAAGAGACCCAGTACTTC. Amino acids: CASSWDSQETQYF.

The chain carries TRBV7-6 and TRBJ1-1; TRBD1 agrees at 9 bases. Germline assignment: CDR1 SGHVS and CDR2 FNYEAQ. This CDR3 is 14 amino acids long. V was clipped by 3 bases and J by 5 bases; unmatched bases: 4. CDR3 residues: CASSFRQGGTEAFF. The DNA of the CDR3 is TGTGCCAGCAGCTTTAGACAGGGGGGGACTGAAGCTTTCTTT. Using reference TRBV7-6 and TRBJ1-1 for the parts outside the CDR3, the full variable domain is GAGVSQSPRYKVTKRGQDVALRCDPISGHVSLYWYRQALGQGPEFLTYFNYEAQQDKSGLPNDRFSAERPEGSISTLTIQRTEQRDSAMYRCASSFRQGGTEAFFGQGTRLTVV.

The chain uses TRBV5-1 and TRBJ2-5; 9 bases are shared with TRBD2. V trimming: 4 bases; J trimming: 4 bases; junction bases outside the gene matches: 2. CDR1 SGHRS and CDR2 YFSETQ come from the germline V gene. The CDR3 has 13 amino acids. The CDR3, as DNA: TGCGCCAGCAGCGCGGGGGGGACAGAGACCCAGTACTTC. It specifies CASSAGGTETQYF. Complete variable domain (other parts from reference TRBV5-1 and TRBJ2-5): KAGVTQTPRYLIKTRGQQVTLSCSPISGHRSVSWYQQTPGQGLQFLFEYFSETQRNKGNFPGRFSGRQFSNSRSEMNVSTLELGDSALYLCASSAGGTETQYFGPGTRLLVL.

This clone showed up just a few times. The chain uses TRBV29-1 and TRBJ2-5; 8 bases align to TRBD1. The J segment lost 5 bases and the V segment lost 4 bases, leaving 0 bases of the junction unmatched. Germline V gene data show CDR1 as SQVTM and CDR2 as ANQGSEA. The CDR3 totals 11 residues. CDR3 region: CSVGQGETQYF. CDR3 DNA sequence: TGCAGCGTTGGACAGGGGGAGACCCAGTACTTC.

The J gene is TRBJ2-1, the V gene TRBV28; TRBD1 matches at 9 bases. With 5 bases clipped from V and 8 bases from J, the junction kept 10 bases outside the gene matches. CDR1 and CDR2 (germline): MDHEN, SYDVKM. This CDR3 is 15 amino acids long. DNA of the CDR3: TGTGCCAGCAGTCCGCGACAGGGGGGACGCTATGAGCAGTTCTTC. Protein product: CASSPRQGGRYEQFF. Using reference TRBV28 and TRBJ2-1 for the parts outside the CDR3, the full variable domain is DVKVTQSSRYLVKRTGEKVFLECVQDMDHENMFWYRQDPGLGLRLIYFSYDVKMKEKGDIPEGYSVSREKKERFSLILESASTNQTSMYLCASSPRQGGRYEQFFGPGTRLTVL.

The V call is TRBV5-1, the J call TRBJ2-7; D call uncertain. Trimming removed 0 bases at V and 7 bases at J, with 5 bases between. This CDR3 spans 11 amino acids. The germline V gene has CDR1 SGHRS and CDR2 YFSETQ. Written as DNA, the CDR3 is TGCGCCAGCAGCTTGGACACGGAGCAGTACTTC. It specifies CASSLDTEQYF.

The chain has TRBV6-1 and TRBJ1-4; the match to TRBD1 covers 7 bases. Losses at the gene ends were 4 bases for V and 8 bases for J; bases not matched to a gene: 10. Germline CDR1 is MNHNS and CDR2 is SASEGT. The CDR3 contains 15 residues. The CDR3 reads CASSGTGGIGEKLFF. CDR3 in DNA: TGTGCCAGCAGTGGGACAGGTGGAATTGGGGAAAAACTGTTTTTT.

This clone has a handful of counts. This CDR3 reads CASSGSGVGELFF. CDR3 coding DNA: TGTGCCAGCAGCGGTAGCGGGGTTGGGGAGCTGTTTTTT. The rearrangement links TRBV7-7 to TRBJ2-2; TRBD2 aligns across 8 bases. Germline CDR1 reads SSHAT; CDR2 reads FNYEAQ (reference sequence). With 5 bases clipped from V and 8 bases from J, the junction kept 4 bases outside the gene matches. The CDR3 is 13 residues long.

The rearrangement links TRBV15 to TRBJ2-1; the D gene is possibly TRBD2 (6 bases). This CDR3 region has 16 residues. Germline V gene lookup returns CDR1 LNHNV and CDR2 YYDKDF (reference sequence). Trimming stripped 0 bases from V and 12 bases from J, with 21 bases between. DNA for the CDR3: TGTGCCACCAGCAGAGATTCGGGGGAGAGGTATTTTGGGCAGTTCTTC. It codes for CATSRDSGERYFGQFF.

The J gene is TRBJ2-1, the V gene TRBV5-1; the match to TRBD2 covers 7 bases. CDR1 and CDR2 from the germline V gene are SGHRS and YFSETQ. The CDR3 is 14 residues long. V lost 0 bases, J lost 7 bases, and 4 bases stayed unmatched. The CDR3 DNA is TGCGCCAGCAGCTTGGGCAGCGGGATTAATGAGCAGTTCTTC. It specifies CASSLGSGINEQFF.

This chain joins TRBV2 and TRBJ1-5; no definite D call. The CDR3 is 13 residues long. With 4 bases removed from V and 4 bases from J, the gap between germline ends came to 8 bases. The germline V gene encodes CDR1 SNHLY and CDR2 FYNNEI. This chain's CDR3 is CASSGQNNQPQHF. The CDR3 bases are TGTGCCAGCAGTGGGCAGAATAATCAGCCCCAGCATTTT.

The rearrangement joins TRBV2 to TRBJ1-1; 8 nucleotides line up with TRBD1. CDR3 length equals 14 residues. Germline trimming cut 7 bases from V and 2 bases from J; bases unmatched to any gene: 6. The germline V gene has CDR1 SNHLY and CDR2 FYNNEI. CDR3 sequence: CASKGDRTNTEAFF. Written as DNA, the CDR3 is TGTGCCAGCAAGGGGGACAGGACAAACACTGAAGCTTTCTTT.

CDR3 in amino acids: CASSPRLAGGYNEQFF. CDR3 nucleotide sequence: TGTGCCAGCAGCCCCCGACTAGCGGGGGGCTACAATGAGCAGTTCTTC. The rearrangement joins TRBV7-7 to TRBJ2-1, with 13 positions matching TRBD2. Germline CDR1 is SSHAT and CDR2 is FNYEAQ (reference sequence). The J segment lost 3 bases and the V segment lost 5 bases, leaving 4 bases of the junction unmatched. This CDR3 region has 16 residues. The variable domain in full, with the rest retrieved from reference TRBV7-7 and TRBJ2-1, is GAGVSQSPRYKVTKRGQDVTLRCDPISSHATLYWYQQALGQGPEFLTYFNYEAQPDKSGLPSDRFSAERPEGSISTLTIQRTEQRDSAMYRCASSPRLAGGYNEQFFGPGTRLTVL.

The CDR3 protein is CASSARLAGSSSTDTQYF. The DNA of the CDR3 is TGTGCCAGCAGTGCCCGACTAGCGGGAAGTTCTAGCACAGATACGCAGTATTTT. The V call is TRBV25-1, the J call TRBJ2-3, with 11 bases that match TRBD2. Losses at the gene ends were 4 bases for V and 0 bases for J; bases not matched to a gene: 9. The CDR3 has 18 amino acids. The V gene's germline CDR1 is MGHDK and CDR2 SYGVNS.